Listed here is a single T cell receptor (beta chain). What it binds is not known. The sample is drawn from a study of OX40 agonist ivuxolimab in advanced cancers. Turning to the study itself: Treatment received earlier with anti-PD-1, anti-PD-L1 or anti-CTLA-4 agents was allowed, and over 35% had some. Partial responses occurred in three patients (one hepatocellular carcinoma, two cutaneous melanoma). Overall study findings and caveats: Some nonresponders also had low normalized T-cell clonal expansion.

The length of the CDR3 is 16 residues. The V end lost 3 bases, the J end lost 1 base, and 13 bases lay between the germline ends. Germline V gene data show CDR1 as SGHRS and CDR2 as YFSETQ. Sequencing was performed with immunoSEQ multiplex PCR; in TCRdb, only in-frame clones are kept and a portion is missing. Here the sample spans about 37,000 clones, around four fifths being singletons. Enrollment shut out patients with autoimmune disease history or systemic immunosuppression. The chain is built from TRBV5-1 and TRBJ1-4; perhaps TRBD1 as D (5 bases). The TCR sequence derives from an adult with an advanced solid tumor such as melanoma, head and neck, liver or kidney cancer. This material consisted of CD4+ or CD8+ T cells sorted from blood, taken in a trial of the OX40 agonist ivuxolimab. The CDR3 loop reads CASSYSGAITNEKLFF. The DNA for the CDR3 is TGCGCCAGCAGCTATAGCGGGGCGATAACTAATGAAAAACTGTTTTTT.